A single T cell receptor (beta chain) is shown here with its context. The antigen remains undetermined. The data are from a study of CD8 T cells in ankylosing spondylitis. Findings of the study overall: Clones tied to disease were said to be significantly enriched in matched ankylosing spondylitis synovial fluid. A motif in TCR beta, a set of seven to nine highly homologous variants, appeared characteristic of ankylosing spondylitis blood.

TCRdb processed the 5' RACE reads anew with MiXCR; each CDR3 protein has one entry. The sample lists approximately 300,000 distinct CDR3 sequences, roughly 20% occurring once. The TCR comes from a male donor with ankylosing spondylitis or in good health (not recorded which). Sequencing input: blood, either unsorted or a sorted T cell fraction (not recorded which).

The CDR3 bases are TGTGCCACCAGGAGGACAGGGACCCAAGAGACCCAGTACTTC. Its protein product is CATRRTGTQETQYF. This chain connects TRBV15 to TRBJ2-5; 8 bases line up with TRBD1. Germline V lookup: CDR1 LNHNV, CDR2 YYDKDF (reference sequence). The CDR3 sequence is 14 residues long. V was clipped by 6 bases and J by 1 base; unmatched bases: 4.